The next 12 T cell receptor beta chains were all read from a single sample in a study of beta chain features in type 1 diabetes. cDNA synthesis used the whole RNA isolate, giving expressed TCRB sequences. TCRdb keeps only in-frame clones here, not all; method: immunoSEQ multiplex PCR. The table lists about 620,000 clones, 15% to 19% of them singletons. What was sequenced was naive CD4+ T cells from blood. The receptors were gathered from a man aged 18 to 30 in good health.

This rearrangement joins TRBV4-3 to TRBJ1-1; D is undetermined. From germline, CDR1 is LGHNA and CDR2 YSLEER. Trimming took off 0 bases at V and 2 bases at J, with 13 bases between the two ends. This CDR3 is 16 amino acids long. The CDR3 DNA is TGCGCCAGCAGCCAAGAATCGGGCACGACAAACACTGAAGCTTTCTTT. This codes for CASSQESGTTNTEAFF.

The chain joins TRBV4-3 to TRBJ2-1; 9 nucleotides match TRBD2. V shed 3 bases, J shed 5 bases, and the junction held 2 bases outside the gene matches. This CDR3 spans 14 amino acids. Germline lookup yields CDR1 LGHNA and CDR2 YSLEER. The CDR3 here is CASSQVAGDNEQFF. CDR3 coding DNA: TGCGCCAGCAGCCAGGTAGCGGGAGACAATGAGCAGTTCTTC.

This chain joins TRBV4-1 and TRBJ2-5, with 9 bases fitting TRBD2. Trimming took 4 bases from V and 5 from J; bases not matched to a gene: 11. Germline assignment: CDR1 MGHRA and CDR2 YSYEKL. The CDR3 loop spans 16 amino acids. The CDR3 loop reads CASSPPGGGAWETQYF. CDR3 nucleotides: TGCGCCAGCAGCCCACCGGGCGGGGGGGCCTGGGAGACCCAGTACTTC.

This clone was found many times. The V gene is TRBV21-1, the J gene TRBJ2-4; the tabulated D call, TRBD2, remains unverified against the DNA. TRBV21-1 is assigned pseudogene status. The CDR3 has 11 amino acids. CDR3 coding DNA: TGTGCCAGCACCCGGAAAAACATTCAGTACTTC. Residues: CASTRKNIQYF.

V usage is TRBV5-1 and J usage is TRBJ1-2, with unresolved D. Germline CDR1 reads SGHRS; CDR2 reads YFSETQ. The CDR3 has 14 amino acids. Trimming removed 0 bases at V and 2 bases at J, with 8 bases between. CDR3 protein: CASSLGSSNYGYTF. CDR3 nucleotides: TGCGCCAGCAGCTTGGGGAGTTCGAACTATGGCTACACCTTC.

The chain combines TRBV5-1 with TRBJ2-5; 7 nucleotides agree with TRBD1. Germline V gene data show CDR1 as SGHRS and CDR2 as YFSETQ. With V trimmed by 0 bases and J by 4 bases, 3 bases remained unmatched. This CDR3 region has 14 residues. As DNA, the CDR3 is TGCGCCAGCAGCTTGGAGGGGGCTAGAGAGACCCAGTACTTC. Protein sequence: CASSLEGARETQYF.

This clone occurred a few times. CDR3 region: CASSLALAGYNEQFF. Here the CDR3 DNA reads TGTGCCAGCAGCTTGGCGCTAGCGGGGTACAATGAGCAGTTCTTC. The chain couples TRBV5-5 to TRBJ2-1, with 9 bases fitting TRBD2. The CDR3 totals 15 residues. The J segment lost 4 bases and the V segment lost 0 bases, leaving 2 bases of the junction unmatched. Germline CDR1 is SGHKS and CDR2 is YYEKEE (reference sequence).

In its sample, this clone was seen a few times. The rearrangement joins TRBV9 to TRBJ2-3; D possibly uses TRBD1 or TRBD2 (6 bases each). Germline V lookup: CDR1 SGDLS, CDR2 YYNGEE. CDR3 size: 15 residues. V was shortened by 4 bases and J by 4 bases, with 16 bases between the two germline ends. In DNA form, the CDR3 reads TGTGCCAGCAGCCCGGGGGACACCCAGGCAGATACGCAGTATTTT. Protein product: CASSPGDTQADTQYF.

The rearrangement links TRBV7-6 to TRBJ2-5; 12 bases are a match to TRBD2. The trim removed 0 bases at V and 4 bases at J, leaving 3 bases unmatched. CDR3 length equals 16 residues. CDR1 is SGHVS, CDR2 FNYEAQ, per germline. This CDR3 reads CASSLATSGGGETQYF. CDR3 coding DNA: TGTGCCAGCAGCTTAGCGACTAGCGGGGGTGGAGAGACCCAGTACTTC.

The CDR3 region has the DNA TGTGCCAGCAGCCAAGACCTCAAGGGACAGGGTAATCAGCCCCAGCATTTT. Translating gives CASSQDLKGQGNQPQHF. The gene calls are TRBV4-2 and TRBJ1-5; 9 bases are a match to TRBD1. After removal of 0 bases from V and 4 bases from J, the junction contained 7 bases not matched to a gene. CDR1 is LGHNA, CDR2 YNFKEQ, per germline. The CDR3 has 17 residues.

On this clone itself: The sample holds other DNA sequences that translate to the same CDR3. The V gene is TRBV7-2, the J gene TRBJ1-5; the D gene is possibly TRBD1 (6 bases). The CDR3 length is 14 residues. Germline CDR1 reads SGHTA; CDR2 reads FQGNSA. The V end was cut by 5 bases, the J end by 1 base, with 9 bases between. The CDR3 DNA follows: TGTGCCAGCAGCCTCGGACAGAGCAATCAGCCCCAGCATTTT. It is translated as CASSLGQSNQPQHF.

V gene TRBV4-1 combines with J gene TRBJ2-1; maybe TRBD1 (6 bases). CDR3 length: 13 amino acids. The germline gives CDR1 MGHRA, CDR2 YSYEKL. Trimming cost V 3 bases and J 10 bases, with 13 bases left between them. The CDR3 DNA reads TGCGCCAGCAGCCAGCTAGGACAGAAAGAGCAGTTCTTC. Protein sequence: CASSQLGQKEQFF.